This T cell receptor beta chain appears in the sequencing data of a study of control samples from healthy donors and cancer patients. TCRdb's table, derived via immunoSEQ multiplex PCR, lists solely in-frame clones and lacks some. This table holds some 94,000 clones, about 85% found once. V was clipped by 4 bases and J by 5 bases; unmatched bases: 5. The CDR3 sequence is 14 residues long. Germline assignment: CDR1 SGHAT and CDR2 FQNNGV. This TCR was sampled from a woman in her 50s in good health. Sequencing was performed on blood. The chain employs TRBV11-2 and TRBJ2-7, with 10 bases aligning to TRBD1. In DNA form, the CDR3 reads TGTGCCAGCAGCTCGGACAGGGGGAGCAACGAGCAGTACTTC. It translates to CASSSDRGSNEQYF.